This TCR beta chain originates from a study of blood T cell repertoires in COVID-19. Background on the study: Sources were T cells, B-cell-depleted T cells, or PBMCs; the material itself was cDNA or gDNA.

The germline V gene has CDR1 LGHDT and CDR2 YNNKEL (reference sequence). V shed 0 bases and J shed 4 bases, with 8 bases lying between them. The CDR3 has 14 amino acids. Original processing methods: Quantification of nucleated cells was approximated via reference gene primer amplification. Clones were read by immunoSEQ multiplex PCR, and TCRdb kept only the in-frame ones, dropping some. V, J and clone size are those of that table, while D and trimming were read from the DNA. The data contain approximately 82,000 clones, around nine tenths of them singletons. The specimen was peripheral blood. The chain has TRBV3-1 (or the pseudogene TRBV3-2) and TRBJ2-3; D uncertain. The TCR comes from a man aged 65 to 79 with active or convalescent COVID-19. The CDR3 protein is CASSQDLSSDTQYF. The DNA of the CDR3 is TGTGCCAGCAGCCAAGATCTAAGCTCAGATACGCAGTATTTT.